The TCR beta chain described here comes from a study of blood T cell repertoires in COVID-19. Study as a whole: Sites across the United States, Italy and Spain contributed samples from acute and convalescent COVID-19. T cells, B-cell-depleted T cells, or PBMCs provided the cDNA or gDNA that served as material.

CDR1 is LNHDA, CDR2 SQIVND, per germline (reference sequence). This CDR3 is 16 amino acids long. Unmatched junction bases numbered 6, after V lost 2 bases and J lost 7 bases. In the original processing: Reference gene primer amplification gave nucleated cell count estimates. Only in-frame clones appear in the TCRdb table, and some are missing; sequencing was by immunoSEQ multiplex PCR. The V and J calls and clone size are taken from that table; D and trimming were inferred from the DNA. The table lists around 43,000 clones, approximately 88% of them singletons. The sequenced material came from peripheral blood. The rearrangement uses TRBV19 and TRBJ1-5, with 12 bases matching TRBD1. This TCR was sampled from a woman aged 65 to 85 with acute or convalescent COVID-19. The CDR3 here is CASSIRGQGAGQPQHF. CDR3 bases: TGTGCCAGTAGTATACGGGGACAGGGGGCTGGACAGCCCCAGCATTTT.